This TCR beta chain was recorded in a study of blood T cell repertoires in COVID-19. The CDR3 spans 19 residues. Germline V gives CDR1 PRHDT, CDR2 FYEKMQ (reference sequence). V lost 4 bases, J lost 2 bases, and 12 bases stayed unmatched. The method was immunoSEQ multiplex PCR; TCRdb's version includes in-frame clones alone and lacks a portion of them. The sample includes around 200,000 clones, 70% to 90% of them seen just once. The V and J genes are TRBV13 and TRBJ2-2; TRBD2 matches 11 bases. The sample comprised peripheral blood. The TCR was taken from a woman between 18 and 29 years old who had recovered from COVID-19. The CDR3 region is CASSSGMGTSGSNTGELFF. CDR3 DNA: TGTGCCAGCAGCTCGGGAATGGGGACTAGCGGTTCAAACACCGGGGAGCTGTTTTTT. Full variable domain (rest looked up from reference TRBV13 and TRBJ2-2): AAGVIQSPRHLIKEKRETATLKCYPIPRHDTVYWYQQGPGQDPQFLISFYEKMQSDKGSIPDRFSAQQFSDYHSELNMSSLELGDSALYFCASSSGMGTSGSNTGELFFGEGSRLTVL.